The 20 T cell receptor beta chains below all came from one sample that was sequenced in a study of T cell repertoires in cytomegalovirus infection. TCRdb reprocessed the reads with MiXCR, giving one entry per CDR3 protein. The sample lists under 850,000 distinct CDR3 sequences, 35% to 45% occurring once. The sequencing sample was made of PBMCs. The receptors were gathered from a human donor in good health (CMV status not recorded). Some clones in this sample may be carry-over from other donors' samples.

The V call is TRBV10-3, the J call TRBJ1-5; 10 positions agree with TRBD1. Germline CDR1 and CDR2: ENHRY and SYGVKD. The ends lost 6 bases at V and 6 bases at J; junction bases unmatched: 2. This CDR3 is built from 13 residues. The CDR3 region has the DNA TGTGCCATCAGCGACAGGGGGCGTCAGCCCCAGCATTTT. It codes for CAISDRGRQPQHF.

This sequence joins TRBV7-9 and TRBJ1-1, with 7 bases fitting TRBD1. V lost 4 bases and J lost 4; bases outside the gene matches: 9. The CDR3 spans 15 residues. The germline CDR1 and CDR2 sequences are SEHNR and FQNEAQ (reference sequence). The CDR3 sequence: CASSSAGRGATEAFF. The CDR3 DNA follows: TGTGCCAGCAGCTCAGCAGGCAGGGGGGCCACTGAAGCTTTCTTT.

The chain uses TRBV20-1 and TRBJ2-1, with 8 bases fitting TRBD1. With 1 base clipped from V and 2 bases from J, the junction kept 10 bases outside the gene matches. Looked up from germline, CDR1 is DFQATT and CDR2 is SNEGSKA (reference sequence). This CDR3 comprises 17 residues. The CDR3 coding sequence is TGCAGTGCTAGAGTAGACAGGGGCCCCACAACCTACAATGAGCAGTTCTTC. It is translated as CSARVDRGPTTYNEQFF.

V usage is TRBV5-1 and J usage is TRBJ2-1, with TRBD2 identical over 9 bases. V was clipped by 5 bases and J by 7 bases; unmatched bases: 10. Germline V gene sequence: CDR1 SGHRS, CDR2 YFSETQ. The CDR3 has 15 amino acids. In DNA form, the CDR3 reads TGCGCCAGCAGTTTAGGGACTAGCAGCCGAAATGAGCAGTTCTTC. Its translation: CASSLGTSSRNEQFF.

This clonotype occurred many times. The chain is built from TRBV7-8 and TRBJ2-3, with 7 bases fitting TRBD2. This CDR3 is 16 amino acids long. J lost 2 bases, V lost 7 bases, and 12 bases had no gene match. Germline CDR1 is SGHVS and CDR2 is FQNEAQ. CDR3 sequence reads: CASTLLGGSPTDTQYF. CDR3 coding DNA: TGTGCCAGCACCCTGTTGGGGGGGAGTCCCACAGATACGCAGTATTTT.

There are a few counts of this clonotype. This chain joins TRBV4-1 and TRBJ1-4; D uncertain. Trimming took off 1 base at V and 9 bases at J, with 15 bases between the two ends. Germline values: CDR1 MGHRA, CDR2 YSYEKL. The CDR3 is made up of 15 amino acids. The CDR3 loop is CASSQVLGQPQKLFF. The CDR3 DNA is TGCGCCAGCAGCCAAGTTCTCGGCCAGCCTCAAAAACTGTTTTTT.

This clonotype was picked up a small number of times. The V call is TRBV12-3 or TRBV12-4, the J call TRBJ1-5, with D unresolved. CDR3 length: 14 amino acids. V dropped 5 bases and J dropped 1 base, with 9 bases sitting between them. The CDR3 sequence: CASSMSSSNQPQHF. CDR3 in DNA: TGTGCCAGCAGTATGTCCAGCAGCAATCAGCCCCAGCATTTT.

This clonotype came up a few times. The chain links TRBV12-3 or TRBV12-4 to TRBJ2-1; D remains ambiguous. This CDR3 is 15 amino acids long. The V end was cut by 4 bases, the J end by 10 bases, with 20 bases between. The CDR3 nucleotides read TGTGCCAGCAGTTCGGACCGCTCGGGTGCGCAGGAGCAGTTCTTC. Translating it yields CASSSDRSGAQEQFF.

Many counts were recorded for this clonotype. The chain's CDR3 is CASSYGNQPQHF. CDR3 sequence (DNA): TGTGCCAGCAGTTACGGCAATCAGCCCCAGCATTTT. The chain employs TRBV28 and TRBJ1-5; unclear D gene. V shed 4 bases and J shed 2 bases, with 3 bases lying between them. Germline CDR1 is MDHEN and CDR2 is SYDVKM. This CDR3 region has 12 residues.

The V gene is TRBV19, the J gene TRBJ2-7; 8 bases map to TRBD2. CDR1 is LNHDA and CDR2 is SQIVND in the germline V gene (reference sequence). V was clipped by 4 bases and J by 2 bases; unmatched bases: 4. The CDR3 consists of 14 residues. This CDR3 reads CASSTGGGPYEQYF. In DNA, the CDR3 is TGTGCCAGTAGTACCGGGGGGGGGCCCTACGAGCAGTACTTC. Full variable domain (rest looked up from reference TRBV19 and TRBJ2-7): DGGITQSPKYLFRKEGQNVTLSCEQNLNHDAMYWYRQDPGQGLRLIYYSQIVNDFQKGDIAEGYSVSREKKESFPLTVTSAQKNPTAFYLCASSTGGGPYEQYFGPGTRLTVT.

The chain combines TRBV12-3 or TRBV12-4 with TRBJ1-4; perhaps TRBD1 as D (5 bases). CDR3 length: 14 amino acids. V dropped 4 bases and J dropped 5 bases, with 11 bases sitting between them. The CDR3: CASSSPGGNEKLFF. In DNA form, the CDR3 reads TGTGCCAGCAGTTCGCCCGGGGGGAATGAAAAACTGTTTTTT.

This clonotype was counted between two and nine times. This rearrangement joins TRBV4-2 to TRBJ2-7; 11 bases fit TRBD2. This CDR3 spans 17 amino acids. CDR1 is LGHNA, CDR2 YNFKEQ, per germline. V shed 2 bases and J 4 bases; nucleotides not matched to a gene: 10. This CDR3 reads CASSQLSTGTSGYEQYF. The CDR3, as DNA: TGTGCCAGCAGCCAACTCAGCACCGGGACTAGCGGATACGAGCAGTACTTC.

The sample holds a few counts of this clonotype. The chain uses TRBV11-2 and TRBJ1-2, with D possibly TRBD1 on 6 matching bases. CDR1 is SGHAT and CDR2 is FQNNGV in the germline V gene. Trimming left V 3 bases short and J 5 bases short, with 10 bases between. The CDR3 spans 13 residues. The CDR3 spells CASSLIQGYGYTF. The DNA of the CDR3 is TGTGCCAGCAGCTTGATACAGGGATATGGCTACACCTTC.

In this sample, this clonotype turned up many times. The chain combines TRBV7-2 with TRBJ2-7; possibly TRBD1 for D (5 bases). Germline CDR1 reads SGHTA; CDR2 reads FQGNSA. CDR3 length: 15 residues. The ends were cut back, 7 bases at V and 2 bases at J, with 18 bases in the middle. The CDR3 is CASTPRGQITYEQYF. The CDR3 nucleotides read TGTGCCAGCACACCTCGTGGACAAATAACCTACGAGCAGTACTTC.

This clonotype was recorded many times. This chain uses TRBV28 with TRBJ1-1; D uncertain. The CDR3 spans 17 residues. V was trimmed by 4 bases and J by 0 bases, leaving 18 bases between them. Germline V gives CDR1 MDHEN, CDR2 SYDVKM. CDR3 in amino acids: CASSYGFSQRLNTEAFF. CDR3 sequence (DNA): TGTGCCAGCAGTTACGGGTTTTCGCAGAGGCTGAACACTGAAGCTTTCTTT. The full variable domain, with the rest looked up from reference TRBV28 and TRBJ1-1, is DVKVTQSSRYLVKRTGEKVFLECVQDMDHENMFWYRQDPGLGLRLIYFSYDVKMKEKGDIPEGYSVSREKKERFSLILESASTNQTSMYLCASSYGFSQRLNTEAFFGQGTRLTVV.

This sequence joins TRBV7-2 and TRBJ1-1; the D is unclear. There are 13 residues in the CDR3. V was shortened by 7 bases and J by 8 bases, with 17 bases between the two germline ends. Germline lookup yields CDR1 SGHTA and CDR2 FQGNSA. The DNA for the CDR3 is TGTGCCAGCACCGTTAAGACCGTCAGCGAAGCTTTCTTT. As protein: CASTVKTVSEAFF.

This chain links TRBV7-2 with TRBJ2-5; 9 nucleotides match TRBD1. Germline loops: CDR1 SGHTA, CDR2 FQGNSA. V shed 1 base and J 2 bases; nucleotides not matched to a gene: 5. The CDR3 is 16 residues long. The CDR3 nucleotides are TGTGCCAGCAGCTTAGTGGTGGACAGGGGACAAGAGACCCAGTACTTC. This codes for CASSLVVDRGQETQYF.

The chain has TRBV7-2 and TRBJ1-6, with D maybe TRBD1 (5 bases). Germline assignment: CDR1 SGHTA and CDR2 FQGNSA. CDR3 length: 14 amino acids. V was shortened by 8 bases and J by 7 bases, with 15 bases between the two germline ends. CDR3 region: CASGLGTVNSPLHF. The CDR3 DNA follows: TGTGCCAGCGGCCTGGGGACGGTGAATTCACCCCTCCACTTT.

The V call is TRBV28, the J call TRBJ1-2; TRBD1 matches 8 bases. The CDR3 extends over 15 amino acids. Germline-derived CDR1 and CDR2 are MDHEN and SYDVKM. V dropped 5 bases and J dropped 6; count of bases not matched to a gene: 11. This CDR3 is CASSVGDRIGNGYTF. The CDR3 DNA is TGTGCCAGCAGTGTAGGGGACAGGATCGGAAATGGCTACACCTTC.

The rearrangement uses TRBV10-3 and TRBJ1-1; D is ambiguous. V lost 6 bases, J lost 3 bases, and 8 bases lay in between. The CDR3 extends over 12 amino acids. Germline CDR1 and CDR2: ENHRY and SYGVKD. CDR3 sequence reads: CAIRTRDTEAFF. The CDR3 DNA reads TGTGCCATCAGGACGCGAGACACTGAAGCTTTCTTT.